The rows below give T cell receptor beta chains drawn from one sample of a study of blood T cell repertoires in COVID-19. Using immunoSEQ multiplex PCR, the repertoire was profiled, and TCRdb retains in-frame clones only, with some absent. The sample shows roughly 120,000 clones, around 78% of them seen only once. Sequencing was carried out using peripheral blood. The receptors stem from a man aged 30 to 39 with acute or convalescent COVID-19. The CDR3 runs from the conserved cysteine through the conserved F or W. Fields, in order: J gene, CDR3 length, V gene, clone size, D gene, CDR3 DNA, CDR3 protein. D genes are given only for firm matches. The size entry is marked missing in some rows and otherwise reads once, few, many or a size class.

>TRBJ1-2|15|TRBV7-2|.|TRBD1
TGTGCCAGCAGCCCAAGGATGGGACAGGGCAATGGCTACACCTTC
CASSPRMGQGNGYTF
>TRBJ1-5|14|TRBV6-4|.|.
TGTGCCGACCTCAGAACAGGCGGCAATCAGCCCCAGCATTTT
CADLRTGGNQPQHF
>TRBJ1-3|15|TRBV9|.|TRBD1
TGTGCCAGCAGCGCTACAGGGGTAGCGGGAAACACCATATATTTT
CASSATGVAGNTIYF
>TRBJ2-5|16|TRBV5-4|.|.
TGTGCCAGCAGCTTGGAAACAGGGTATTTTTCAGAGACCCAGTACTTC
CASSLETGYFSETQYF
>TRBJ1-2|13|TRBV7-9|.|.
TGTGCCAGCAGCTTAGTTCTCGAGGATGGCTACACCTTC
CASSLVLEDGYTF
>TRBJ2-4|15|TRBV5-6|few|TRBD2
TGTGCCAGCAGCTCGTACGGGACTAGAAAAAACATTCAGTACTTC
CASSSYGTRKNIQYF
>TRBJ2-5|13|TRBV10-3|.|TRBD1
TGTGCCATCGCCGAACAGGGGAAAGAGACCCAGTACTTC
CAIAEQGKETQYF
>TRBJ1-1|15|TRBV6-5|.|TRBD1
TGTGCCAGCAGTTACTCGACAGGGGGCTCTGCTGAAGCTTTCTTT
CASSYSTGGSAEAFF
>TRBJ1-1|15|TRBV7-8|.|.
TGTGCCAGCAGCTTAGCGTCCAGGGTTGGGACTGAAGCTTTCTTT
CASSLASRVGTEAFF
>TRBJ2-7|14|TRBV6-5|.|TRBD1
TGTGCCAGCAGTTACGATCCAGGGGGCTACGAGCAGTACTTC
CASSYDPGGYEQYF
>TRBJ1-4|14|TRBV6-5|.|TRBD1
TGTGCCAGCAGCAAAGACAGGGGCGTGGAAAAACTGTTTTTT
CASSKDRGVEKLFF
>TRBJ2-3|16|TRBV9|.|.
TGTGCCAGCAGCGTAGGGCCTAGCGCGTCCACAGATACGCAGTATTTT
CASSVGPSASTDTQYF
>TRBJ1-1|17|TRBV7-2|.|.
TGTGCCAGCAGCTTATTGGGGTCAGGGGATGGGAACACTGAAGCTTTCTTT
CASSLLGSGDGNTEAFF
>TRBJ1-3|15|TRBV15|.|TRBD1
TGTGCCACCAGCAGGGACAGGGGAGGTGGAAACACCATATATTTT
CATSRDRGGGNTIYF
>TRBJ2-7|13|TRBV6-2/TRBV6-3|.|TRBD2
TGTGCCAGCAGCTCGACTAGCGCCTACGAGCAGTACTTC
CASSSTSAYEQYF
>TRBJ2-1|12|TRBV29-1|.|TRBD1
TGCAGCGTCGACAGGGACGTAGATGAGCAGTTCTTC
CSVDRDVDEQFF
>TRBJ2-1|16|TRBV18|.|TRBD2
TGTGCCAGCTCGGTCGGGAGCGGGGGGCGGCGGAATGAGCAGTTCTTC
CASSVGSGGRRNEQFF
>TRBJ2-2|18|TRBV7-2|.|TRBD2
TGTGCCAGCAGCTTGGGGAGCGGGGGGGGCCCCCTCGCCGGGGAGCTGTTTTTT
CASSLGSGGGPLAGELFF
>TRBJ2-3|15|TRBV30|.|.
TGTGCCTGGAGCCCTGGGGGGGCGCGTACAGATACGCAGTATTTT
CAWSPGGARTDTQYF
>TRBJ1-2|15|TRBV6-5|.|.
TGTGCCAGCATCCCCCTAGGGGTTTCAGGTTATGGCTACACCTTC
CASIPLGVSGYGYTF
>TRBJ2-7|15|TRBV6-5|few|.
TGTGCCAGCAGTTACAGTTGGACAGAATCCTACGAGCAGTACTTC
CASSYSWTESYEQYF
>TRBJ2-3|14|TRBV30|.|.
TGTGCCTGGGCACAGGGAAATGGGGCAGATACGCAGTATTTT
CAWAQGNGADTQYF
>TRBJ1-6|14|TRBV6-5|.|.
TGTGCCAGCAGGTGGGGGGGAGGCAATTCACCCCTCCACTTT
CASRWGGGNSPLHF
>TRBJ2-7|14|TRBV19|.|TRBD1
TGTGCCAGTAGTTTCACGACAGGGGACTACGAGCAGTACTTC
CASSFTTGDYEQYF
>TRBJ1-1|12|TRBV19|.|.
TGTGCCAGTAGAGGCAGGGGCATTGAAGCTTTCTTT
CASRGRGIEAFF
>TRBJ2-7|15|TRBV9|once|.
TGTGCCAGCAGCGTAGAGGAGGGCTTGTCCTACGAGCAGTACTTC
CASSVEEGLSYEQYF
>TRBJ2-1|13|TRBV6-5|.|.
TGTGCCAGCACCCGGGACATTTACAATGAGCAGTTCTTC
CASTRDIYNEQFF
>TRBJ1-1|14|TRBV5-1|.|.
TGCGCCAGCAGCTTGGGCGGGGGGGAAGCTGAAGCTTTCTTT
CASSLGGGEAEAFF
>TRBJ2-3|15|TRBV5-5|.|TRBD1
TGTGCCAGCAGACCCGACAGGGTGCTGACAGATACGCAGTATTTT
CASRPDRVLTDTQYF
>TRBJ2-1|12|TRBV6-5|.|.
TGTGCCAGCAGTCTGGGGGGTTTCGAGCAGTTCTTC
CASSLGGFEQFF
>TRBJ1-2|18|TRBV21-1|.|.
TGTGCCAGCATCCGCCTGGGGCAGGGTGTAAACTTTGGCTATGGCTACACCTTC
CASIRLGQGVNFGYGYTF
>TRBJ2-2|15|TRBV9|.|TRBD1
TGTGCCAGCAGCCTCGGGACAGTGAACACCGGGGAGCTGTTTTTT
CASSLGTVNTGELFF
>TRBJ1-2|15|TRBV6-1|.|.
TGTGCCAGCAGTGATCCAGGGTCTTCCTACTATGGCTACACCTTC
CASSDPGSSYYGYTF
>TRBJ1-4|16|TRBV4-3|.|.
TGCGCCAGCAGCCATGAAATGGACAGCAGAGGGCAAAAACTGTTTTTT
CASSHEMDSRGQKLFF
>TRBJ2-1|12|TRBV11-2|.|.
TGTGCCAGCAGCTTTCAGGTCAATGAGCAGTTCTTC
CASSFQVNEQFF
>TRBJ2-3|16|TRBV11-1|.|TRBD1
TGTGCCAGCAGCCGATACAGGGGGCGCGTTGCAGATACGCAGTATTTT
CASSRYRGRVADTQYF
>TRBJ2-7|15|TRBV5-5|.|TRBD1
TGTGCCAGCAGCTTTTCCGACAGGGTGGACTACGAGCAGTACTTC
CASSFSDRVDYEQYF
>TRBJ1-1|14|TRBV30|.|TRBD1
TGTGCCTGGAGTACCGGGACAGGGAACACTGAAGCTTTCTTT
CAWSTGTGNTEAFF
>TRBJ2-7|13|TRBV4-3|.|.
TGCGCCAGCAGCCCCGATAGTGGCTACGAGCAGTACTTC
CASSPDSGYEQYF
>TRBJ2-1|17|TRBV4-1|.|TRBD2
TGCGCCAGCAGCCAAGAGGGGACTACATCCCCGGATGATGAGCAGTTCTTC
CASSQEGTTSPDDEQFF
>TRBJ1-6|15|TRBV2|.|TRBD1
TGTGCCAGCAAGGACAGGAGCTCCTATAATTCACCCCTCCACTTT
CASKDRSSYNSPLHF
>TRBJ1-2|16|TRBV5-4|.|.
TGTGCCAGCAGCTTGGGTCAGGGGAGGGCTAACTATGGCTACACCTTC
CASSLGQGRANYGYTF
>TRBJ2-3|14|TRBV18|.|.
TGTGCCAGCTCAGCTACAGGGATTAGGGATACGCAGTATTTT
CASSATGIRDTQYF
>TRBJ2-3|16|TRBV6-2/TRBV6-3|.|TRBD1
TGTGCCAGCAGTTCAATGACAGGGGCGAGCACAGATACGCAGTATTTT
CASSSMTGASTDTQYF
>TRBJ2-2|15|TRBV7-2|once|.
TGTGCCAGCAGCGGGAGGGGGTCCAACACCGGGGAGCTGTTTTTT
CASSGRGSNTGELFF
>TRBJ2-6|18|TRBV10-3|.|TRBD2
TGTGCCATCAGTGGTACTAGCGGGGGGCTCTCTGGGGCCAACGTCCTGACTTTC
CAISGTSGGLSGANVLTF
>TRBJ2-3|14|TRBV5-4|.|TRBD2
TGTGCCAGCAGCTTGCGGGGGGGGAGGGATACGCAGTATTTT
CASSLRGGRDTQYF
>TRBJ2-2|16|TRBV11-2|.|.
TGTGCCAGCAGCTTAGGTCGGCGGGAGAACACCGGGGAGCTGTTTTTT
CASSLGRRENTGELFF
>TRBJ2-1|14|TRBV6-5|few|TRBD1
TGTGCCAGCAGTTTTACAGGGGTCTACAATGAGCAGTTCTTC
CASSFTGVYNEQFF
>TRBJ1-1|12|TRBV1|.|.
TGCACCAGCCCGGGTCAAGGCACTGAAGCTTTCTTT
CTSPGQGTEAFF
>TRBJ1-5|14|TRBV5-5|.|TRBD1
TGTGCCAGCAGCTGGGGACAGGGAAGTCAGCCCCAGCATTTT
CASSWGQGSQPQHF